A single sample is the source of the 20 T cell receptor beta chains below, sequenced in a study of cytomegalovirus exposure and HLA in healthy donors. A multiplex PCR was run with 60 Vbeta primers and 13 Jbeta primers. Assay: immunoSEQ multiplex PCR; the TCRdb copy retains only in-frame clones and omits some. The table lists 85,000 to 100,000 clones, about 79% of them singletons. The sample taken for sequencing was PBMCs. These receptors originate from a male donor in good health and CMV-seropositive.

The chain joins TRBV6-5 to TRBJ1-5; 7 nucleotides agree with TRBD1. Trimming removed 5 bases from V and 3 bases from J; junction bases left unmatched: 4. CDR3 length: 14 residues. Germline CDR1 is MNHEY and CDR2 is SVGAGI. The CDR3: CASSAQGYNQPQHF. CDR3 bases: TGTGCCAGCAGTGCACAGGGGTACAATCAGCCCCAGCATTTT.

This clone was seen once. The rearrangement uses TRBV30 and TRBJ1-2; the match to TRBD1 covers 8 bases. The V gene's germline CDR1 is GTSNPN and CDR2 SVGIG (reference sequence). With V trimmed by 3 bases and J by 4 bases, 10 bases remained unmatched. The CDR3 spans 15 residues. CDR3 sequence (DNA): TGTGCCTGGAGCGCGGGGACAGGAAGGACCTATGGCTACACCTTC. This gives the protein CAWSAGTGRTYGYTF.

CDR3 in DNA: TGTGCCAGCAGAGGGGGTAGTCGGCGCGGGGAGACCCAGTACTTC. It is translated as CASRGGSRRGETQYF. This chain connects TRBV27 to TRBJ2-5; D possibly corresponds to TRBD1 (6 bases). The CDR3 has 15 residues. Trimming shortened V by 6 bases and J by 5 bases, and 19 bases separated the two germline ends. From germline, CDR1 is MNHEY and CDR2 SMNVEV (reference sequence).

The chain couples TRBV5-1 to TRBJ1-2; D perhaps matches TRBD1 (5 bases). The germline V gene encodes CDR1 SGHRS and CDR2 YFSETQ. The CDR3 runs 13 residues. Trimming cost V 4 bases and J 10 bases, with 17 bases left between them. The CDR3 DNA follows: TGCGCCAGCAGCCCGAATAATCAGGGAAACTACACCTTC. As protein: CASSPNNQGNYTF.

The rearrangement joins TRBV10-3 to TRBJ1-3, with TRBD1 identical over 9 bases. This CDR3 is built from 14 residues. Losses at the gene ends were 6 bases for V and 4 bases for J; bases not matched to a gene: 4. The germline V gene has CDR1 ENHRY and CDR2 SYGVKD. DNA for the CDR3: TGTGCCATCAGACAGGGGGCTGGAGGAAACACCATATATTTT. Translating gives CAIRQGAGGNTIYF.

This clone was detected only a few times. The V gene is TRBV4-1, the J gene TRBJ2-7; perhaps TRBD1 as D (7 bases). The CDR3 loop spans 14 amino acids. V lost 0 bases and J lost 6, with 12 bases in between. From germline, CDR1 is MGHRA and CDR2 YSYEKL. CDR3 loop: CASSQEWQGGEQYF. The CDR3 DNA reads TGCGCCAGCAGCCAAGAGTGGCAGGGGGGCGAGCAGTACTTC.

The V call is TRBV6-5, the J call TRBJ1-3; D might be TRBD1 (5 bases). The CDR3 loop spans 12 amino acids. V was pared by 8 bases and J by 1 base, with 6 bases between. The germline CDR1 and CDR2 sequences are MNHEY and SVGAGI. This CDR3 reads CASQGSGNTIYF. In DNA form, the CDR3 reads TGTGCCAGCCAGGGATCTGGAAACACCATATATTTT.

This CDR3 reads CASSTAIGGYTF. The CDR3 DNA is TGTGCCAGCAGTACTGCGATTGGTGGCTACACCTTC. J is TRBJ1-2 and V is TRBV28; no clear D gene. Trimming stripped 5 bases from V and 7 bases from J, with 11 bases between. CDR1 is MDHEN, CDR2 SYDVKM, per germline. This CDR3 is 12 amino acids long.

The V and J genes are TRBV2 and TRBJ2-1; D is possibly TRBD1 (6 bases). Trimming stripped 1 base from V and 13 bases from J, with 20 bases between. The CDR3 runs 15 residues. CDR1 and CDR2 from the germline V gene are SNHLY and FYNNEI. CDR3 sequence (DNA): TGTGCCAGCAGTGAAGAGGGTAGAAGGGGGTCCGGCCAGTTCTTC. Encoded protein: CASSEEGRRGSGQFF. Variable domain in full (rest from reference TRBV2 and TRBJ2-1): EPEVTQTPSHQVTQMGQEVILRCVPISNHLYFYWYRQILGQKVEFLVSFYNNEISEKSEIFDDQFSVERPDGSNFTLKIRSTKLEDSAMYFCASSEEGRRGSGQFFGPGTRLTVL.

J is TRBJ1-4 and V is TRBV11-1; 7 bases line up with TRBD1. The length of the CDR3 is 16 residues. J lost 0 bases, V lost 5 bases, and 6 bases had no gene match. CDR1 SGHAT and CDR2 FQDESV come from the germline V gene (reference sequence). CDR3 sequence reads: CASSRRDRATNEKLFF. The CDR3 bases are TGTGCCAGCAGCCGGAGGGACAGAGCAACTAATGAAAAACTGTTTTTT. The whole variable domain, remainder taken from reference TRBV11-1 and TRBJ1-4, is EAEVAQSPRYKITEKSQAVAFWCDPISGHATLYWYRQILGQGPELLVQFQDESVVDDSQLPKDRFSAERLKGVDSTLKIQPAELGDSAMYLCASSRRDRATNEKLFFGSGTQLSVL.

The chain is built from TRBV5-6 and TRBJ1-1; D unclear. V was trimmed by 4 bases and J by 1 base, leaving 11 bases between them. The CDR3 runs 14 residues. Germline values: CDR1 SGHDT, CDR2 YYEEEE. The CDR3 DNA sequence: TGTGCCAGCAGCCTCGCACAGTGGAACACTGAAGCTTTCTTT. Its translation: CASSLAQWNTEAFF.

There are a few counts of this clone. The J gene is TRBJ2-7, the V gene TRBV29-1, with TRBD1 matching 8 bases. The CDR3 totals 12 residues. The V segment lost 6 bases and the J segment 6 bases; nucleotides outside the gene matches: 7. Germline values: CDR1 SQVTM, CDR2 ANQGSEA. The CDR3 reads CSVGQGGFEQYF. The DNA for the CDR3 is TGCAGCGTAGGACAGGGAGGATTCGAGCAGTACTTC.

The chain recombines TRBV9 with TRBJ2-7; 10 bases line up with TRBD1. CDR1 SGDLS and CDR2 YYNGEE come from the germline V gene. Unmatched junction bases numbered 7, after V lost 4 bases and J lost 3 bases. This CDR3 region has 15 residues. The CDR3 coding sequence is TGTGCCAGCAGCCCGACCGGGACAGGGGACTACGAGCAGTACTTC. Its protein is CASSPTGTGDYEQYF.

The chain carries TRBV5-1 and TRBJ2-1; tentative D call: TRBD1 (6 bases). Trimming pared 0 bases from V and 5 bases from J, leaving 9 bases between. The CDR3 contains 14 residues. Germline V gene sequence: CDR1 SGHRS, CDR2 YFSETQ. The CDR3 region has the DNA TGCGCCAGCAGCTTGGAGGGGGTCAACAATGAGCAGTTCTTC. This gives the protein CASSLEGVNNEQFF. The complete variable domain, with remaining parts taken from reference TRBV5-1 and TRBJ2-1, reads KAGVTQTPRYLIKTRGQQVTLSCSPISGHRSVSWYQQTPGQGLQFLFEYFSETQRNKGNFPGRFSGRQFSNSRSEMNVSTLELGDSALYLCASSLEGVNNEQFFGPGTRLTVL.

The CDR3 here is CSGGGRVYGYTF. The CDR3 coding sequence is TGCAGCGGGGGGGGCCGGGTCTATGGCTACACCTTC. The rearrangement uses TRBV29-1 and TRBJ1-2; tentative D call: TRBD1 (6 bases). The germline V gene has CDR1 SQVTM and CDR2 ANQGSEA. Trimming took 7 bases from V and 4 from J, leaving 13 bases between them. The CDR3 sequence is 12 residues long.

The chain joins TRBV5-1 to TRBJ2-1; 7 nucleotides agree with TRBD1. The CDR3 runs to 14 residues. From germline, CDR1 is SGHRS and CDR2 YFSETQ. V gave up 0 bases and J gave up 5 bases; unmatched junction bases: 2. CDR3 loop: CASSLGDRNNEQFF. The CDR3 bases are TGCGCCAGCAGCTTGGGGGACAGAAACAATGAGCAGTTCTTC.

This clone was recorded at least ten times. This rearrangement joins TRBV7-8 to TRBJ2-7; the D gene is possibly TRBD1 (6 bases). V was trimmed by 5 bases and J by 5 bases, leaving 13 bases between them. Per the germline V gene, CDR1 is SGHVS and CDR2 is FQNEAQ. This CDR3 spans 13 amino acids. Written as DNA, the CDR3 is TGTGCCAGCAGCCGCTCGGACAGTAACGAGCAGTACTTC. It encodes CASSRSDSNEQYF.

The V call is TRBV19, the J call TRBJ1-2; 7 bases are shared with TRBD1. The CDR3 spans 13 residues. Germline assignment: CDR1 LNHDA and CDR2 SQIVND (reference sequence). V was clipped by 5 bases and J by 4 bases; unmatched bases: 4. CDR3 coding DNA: TGTGCCAGTAGTTACAGGGGTTCCTATGGCTACACCTTC. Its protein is CASSYRGSYGYTF.

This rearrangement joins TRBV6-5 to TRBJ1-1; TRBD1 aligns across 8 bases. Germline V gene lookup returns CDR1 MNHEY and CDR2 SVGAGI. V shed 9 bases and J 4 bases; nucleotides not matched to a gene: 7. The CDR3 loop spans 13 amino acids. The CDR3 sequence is CASRVTGGTEAFF. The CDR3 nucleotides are TGTGCCAGTCGTGTAACAGGGGGCACTGAAGCTTTCTTT.

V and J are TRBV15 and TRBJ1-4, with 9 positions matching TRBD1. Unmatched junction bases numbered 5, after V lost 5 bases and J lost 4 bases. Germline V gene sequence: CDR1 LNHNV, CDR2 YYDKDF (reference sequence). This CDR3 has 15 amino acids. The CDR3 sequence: CATSFRTGDNEKLFF. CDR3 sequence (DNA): TGTGCCACCAGCTTCCGGACAGGGGATAATGAAAAACTGTTTTTT.